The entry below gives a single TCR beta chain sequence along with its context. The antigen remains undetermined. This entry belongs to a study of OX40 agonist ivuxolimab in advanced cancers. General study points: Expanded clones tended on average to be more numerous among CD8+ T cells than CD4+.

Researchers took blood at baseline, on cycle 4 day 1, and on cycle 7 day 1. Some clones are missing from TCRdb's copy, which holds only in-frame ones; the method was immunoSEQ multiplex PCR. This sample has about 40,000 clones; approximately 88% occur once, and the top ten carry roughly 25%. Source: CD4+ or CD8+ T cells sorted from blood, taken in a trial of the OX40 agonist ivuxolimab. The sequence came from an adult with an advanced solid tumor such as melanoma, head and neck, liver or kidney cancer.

CDR3 nucleotide sequence: TGTGCCAGCAGCCACCGGGACAGGGGGCCCGAGACCCAGTACTTC. This gives the protein CASSHRDRGPETQYF. This chain links TRBV7-9 with TRBJ2-5; 12 bases line up with TRBD1. The J segment lost 5 bases and the V segment lost 5 bases, leaving 6 bases of the junction unmatched. This CDR3 region has 15 residues. Germline V CDR1 and CDR2: SEHNR, FQNEAQ (reference sequence).